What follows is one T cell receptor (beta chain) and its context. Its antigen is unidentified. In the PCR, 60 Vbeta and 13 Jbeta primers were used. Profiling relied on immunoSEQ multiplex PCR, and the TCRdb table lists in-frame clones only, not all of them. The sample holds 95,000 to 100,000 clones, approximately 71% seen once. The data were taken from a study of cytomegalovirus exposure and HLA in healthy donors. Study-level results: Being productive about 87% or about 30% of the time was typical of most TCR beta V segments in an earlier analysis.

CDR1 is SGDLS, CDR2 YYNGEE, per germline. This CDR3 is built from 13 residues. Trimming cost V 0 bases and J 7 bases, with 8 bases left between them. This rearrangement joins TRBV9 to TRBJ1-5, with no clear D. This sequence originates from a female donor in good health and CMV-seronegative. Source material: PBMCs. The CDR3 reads CASSVAQNQPQHF. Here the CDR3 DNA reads TGTGCCAGCAGCGTAGCGCAGAACCAGCCCCAGCATTTT.